Below, 9 T cell receptor beta chains from the same sample are listed, as sequenced in a study of beta chain features in type 1 diabetes. What was sequenced were expressed TCRB transcripts, since all of the isolated RNA had been reverse transcribed. TCRdb's table, derived via immunoSEQ multiplex PCR, lists solely in-frame clones and lacks some. The sample shows 60,000 or so clones, around three fifths of them seen only once. The specimen sequenced was Tregs from blood. These receptors originate from a woman younger than 30 in good health.

The V call is TRBV4-2, the J call TRBJ2-1; a possible D gene is TRBD2 (6 bases). V lost 0 bases, J lost 9 bases, and 15 bases lay in between. The germline V gene has CDR1 LGHNA and CDR2 YNFKEQ. The CDR3 has 15 amino acids. The CDR3 loop is CASSQDPGLSPEQFF. CDR3 DNA: TGTGCCAGCAGCCAAGACCCGGGACTTTCACCTGAGCAGTTCTTC.

Turning to this clone: Relative to the germline gene, one junction end is altered; a read error may explain this. Other nucleotide sequences from this sample produce the same CDR3. The rearrangement links TRBV5-6 to TRBJ2-1, with 9 bases identical to TRBD2. The CDR3 loop spans 13 amino acids. The V gene's germline CDR1 is SGHDT and CDR2 YYEEEE. The CDR3 here is CASSLRGGDEQFF. CDR3 DNA sequence: TGTGCAAGCAGCTTGCGGGGGGGGGATGAGCAGTTCTTC.

The V call is TRBV5-5, the J call TRBJ2-3; D gene ambiguous. This CDR3 is 14 amino acids long. CDR1 and CDR2 from the germline V gene are SGHKS and YYEKEE (reference sequence). Trimming removed 0 bases at V and 0 bases at J, with 5 bases between. The CDR3 spells CASSLDTSTDTQYF. The CDR3 DNA is TGTGCCAGCAGCTTGGACACCAGCACAGATACGCAGTATTTT.

The rearrangement links TRBV9 to TRBJ2-7; D is possibly TRBD2 (6 bases). Germline V gives CDR1 SGDLS, CDR2 YYNGEE. The CDR3 is 16 residues long. The ends were cut back, 0 bases at V and 7 bases at J, with 20 bases in the middle. CDR3 loop: CASSVATGTGRGEQYF. CDR3 DNA sequence: TGTGCCAGCAGCGTAGCTACTGGGACCGGCCGGGGGGAGCAGTACTTC. The full variable domain, in which reference TRBV9 and TRBJ2-7 provide the parts outside the CDR3, is DSGVTQTPKHLITATGQRVTLRCSPRSGDLSVYWYQQSLDQGLQFLIQYYNGEERAKGNILERFSAQQFPDLHSELNLSSLELGDSALYFCASSVATGTGRGEQYFGPGTRLTVT.

This clone was picked up a small number of times. The chain combines TRBV4-1 with TRBJ2-1, with no clear D. V was shortened by 0 bases and J by 9 bases, with 12 bases between the two germline ends. The germline V gene has CDR1 MGHRA and CDR2 YSYEKL. CDR3 length equals 14 residues. CDR3 residues: CASSQDPTWSEQFF. DNA of the CDR3: TGCGCCAGCAGCCAAGATCCTACATGGAGTGAGCAGTTCTTC.

The chain uses TRBV9 and TRBJ2-5; a possible D gene is TRBD1 (6 bases). Germline CDR1 SGDLS, CDR2 YYNGEE. Trimming removed 5 bases from V and 5 bases from J, with 16 bases in between. The CDR3 extends over 14 amino acids. CDR3 DNA: TGTGCCAGCAGTGCGACAGGCAGACAGGAGACCCAGTACTTC. It is translated as CASSATGRQETQYF.

The CDR3 DNA is TGCGCCAGCAGCCAAGGTCTGAGGGCAGATACGCAGTATTTT. Translated, it gives CASSQGLRADTQYF. The rearrangement links TRBV4-3 to TRBJ2-3; D perhaps matches TRBD2 (5 bases). V was shortened by 1 base and J by 4 bases, with 9 bases between the two germline ends. CDR1 and CDR2 (germline): LGHNA, YSLEER. This CDR3 region has 14 residues.

This sequence joins TRBV14 and TRBJ2-7, with 11 bases identical to TRBD2. The CDR3 is 15 amino acids. The V segment lost 5 bases and the J segment 1 base; nucleotides outside the gene matches: 4. Per the germline V gene, CDR1 is SGHDN and CDR2 is FVKESK. The CDR3 DNA is TGTGCCAGCAGCAGTAGACTAGCGGGGTCCTACGAGCAGTACTTC. This codes for CASSSRLAGSYEQYF.

The V gene is TRBV5-1, the J gene TRBJ2-1, with a weak D call TRBD2 (6 bases). The ends were cut back, 4 bases at V and 1 base at J, with 12 bases in the middle. In germline, CDR1 is SGHRS, CDR2 YFSETQ. The CDR3 has 15 residues. The CDR3 reads CASSPEGRSYNEQFF. CDR3 DNA sequence: TGCGCCAGCAGCCCGGAGGGCAGATCCTACAATGAGCAGTTCTTC. Full variable domain (rest looked up from reference TRBV5-1 and TRBJ2-1): KAGVTQTPRYLIKTRGQQVTLSCSPISGHRSVSWYQQTPGQGLQFLFEYFSETQRNKGNFPGRFSGRQFSNSRSEMNVSTLELGDSALYLCASSPEGRSYNEQFFGPGTRLTVL.